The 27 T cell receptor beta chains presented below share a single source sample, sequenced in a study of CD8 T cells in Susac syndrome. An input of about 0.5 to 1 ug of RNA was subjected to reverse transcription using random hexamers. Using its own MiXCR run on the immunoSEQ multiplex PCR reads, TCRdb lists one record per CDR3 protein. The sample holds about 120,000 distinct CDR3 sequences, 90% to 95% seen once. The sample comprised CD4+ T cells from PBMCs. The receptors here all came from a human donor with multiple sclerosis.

In DNA form, the CDR3 reads TGTGCCAGCAGCCAAGCCTGGGGGATTTCCTATGGCTACACCTTC. Amino acids: CASSQAWGISYGYTF. The rearrangement uses TRBV14 and TRBJ1-2; D is perhaps TRBD1 (5 bases). The CDR3 sequence is 15 residues long. The germline V and J ends were trimmed by 1 base and 4 bases, with 13 bases remaining between them. Germline CDR1 reads SGHDN; CDR2 reads FVKESK.

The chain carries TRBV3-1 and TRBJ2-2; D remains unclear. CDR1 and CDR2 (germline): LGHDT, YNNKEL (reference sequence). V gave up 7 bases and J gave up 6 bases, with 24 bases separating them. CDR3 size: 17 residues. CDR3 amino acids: CASTEGLGRLGAGELFF. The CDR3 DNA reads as TGTGCCAGCACCGAAGGTCTTGGTCGTCTCGGCGCCGGGGAGCTGTTTTTT.

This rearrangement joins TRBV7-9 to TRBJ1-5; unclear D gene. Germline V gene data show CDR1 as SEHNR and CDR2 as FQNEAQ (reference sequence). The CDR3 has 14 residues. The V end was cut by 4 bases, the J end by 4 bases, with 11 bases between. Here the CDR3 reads CASSSEGVNQPQHF. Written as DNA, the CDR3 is TGTGCCAGCAGCTCAGAAGGAGTAAATCAGCCCCAGCATTTT.

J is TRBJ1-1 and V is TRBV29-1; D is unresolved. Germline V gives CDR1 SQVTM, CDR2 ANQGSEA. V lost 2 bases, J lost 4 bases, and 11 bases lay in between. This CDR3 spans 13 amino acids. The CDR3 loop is CSVELFGSTEAFF. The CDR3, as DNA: TGCAGCGTTGAATTATTTGGGAGCACTGAAGCTTTCTTT.

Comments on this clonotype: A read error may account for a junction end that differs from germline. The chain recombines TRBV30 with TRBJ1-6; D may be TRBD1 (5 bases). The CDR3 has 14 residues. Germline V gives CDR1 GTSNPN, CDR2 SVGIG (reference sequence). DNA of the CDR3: TGTGCCTGGGCGACCGCAGGGCTTAATTCCCCCCTCCACTTT. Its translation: CAWATAGLNSPLHF.

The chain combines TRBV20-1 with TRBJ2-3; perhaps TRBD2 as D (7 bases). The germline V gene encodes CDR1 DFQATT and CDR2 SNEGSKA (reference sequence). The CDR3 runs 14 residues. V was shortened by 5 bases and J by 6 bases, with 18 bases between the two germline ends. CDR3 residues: CSARRAGATDTQYF. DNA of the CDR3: TGCAGTGCTCGACGGGCGGGGGCAACGGATACGCAGTATTTT.

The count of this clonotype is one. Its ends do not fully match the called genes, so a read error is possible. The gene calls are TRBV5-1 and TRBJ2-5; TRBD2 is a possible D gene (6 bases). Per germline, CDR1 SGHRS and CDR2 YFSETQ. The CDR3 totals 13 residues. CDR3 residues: CASTLSGGETQYF. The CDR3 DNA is TGCGCCAGCACCTTGAGTGGGGGGGAGACCCAGTACTTC.

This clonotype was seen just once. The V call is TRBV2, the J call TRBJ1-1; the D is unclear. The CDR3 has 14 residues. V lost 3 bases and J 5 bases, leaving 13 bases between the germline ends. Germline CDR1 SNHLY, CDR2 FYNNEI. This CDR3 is CASSDRMLETEAFF. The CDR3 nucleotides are TGTGCCAGCAGTGACAGGATGTTGGAAACTGAAGCTTTCTTT. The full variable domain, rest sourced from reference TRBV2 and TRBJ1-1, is EPEVTQTPSHQVTQMGQEVILRCVPISNHLYFYWYRQILGQKVEFLVSFYNNEISEKSEIFDDQFSVERPDGSNFTLKIRSTKLEDSAMYFCASSDRMLETEAFFGQGTRLTVV.

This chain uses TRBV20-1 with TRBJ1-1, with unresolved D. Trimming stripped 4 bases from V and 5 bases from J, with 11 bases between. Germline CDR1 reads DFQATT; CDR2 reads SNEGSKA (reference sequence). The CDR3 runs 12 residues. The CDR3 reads CSAKSGRTEAFF. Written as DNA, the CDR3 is TGCAGTGCTAAGAGCGGAAGGACTGAAGCTTTCTTT.

The CDR3 spells CATSSRWDGLNYGYTF. CDR3 nucleotide sequence: TGTGCCACCAGCAGCCGTTGGGACGGACTAAACTATGGCTACACCTTC. The V gene is TRBV15, the J gene TRBJ1-2, with D maybe TRBD1 (5 bases). Trimming took off 3 bases at V and 2 bases at J, with 16 bases between the two ends. This CDR3 is 16 amino acids long. Germline assignment: CDR1 LNHNV and CDR2 YYDKDF (reference sequence).

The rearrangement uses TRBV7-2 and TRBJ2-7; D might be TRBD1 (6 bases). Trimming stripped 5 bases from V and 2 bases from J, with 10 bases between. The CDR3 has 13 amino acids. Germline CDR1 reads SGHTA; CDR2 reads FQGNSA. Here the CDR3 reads CASSRTVPYEQYF. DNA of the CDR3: TGTGCCAGCAGCCGGACAGTCCCCTACGAGCAGTACTTC.

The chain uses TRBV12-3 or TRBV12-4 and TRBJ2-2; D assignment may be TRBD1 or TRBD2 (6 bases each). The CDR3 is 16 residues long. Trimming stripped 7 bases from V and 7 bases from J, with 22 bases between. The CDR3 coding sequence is TGTGCCAGCACTACCCAACTGGGGGGCCCAGGCGGGGAGCTGTTTTTT. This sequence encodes CASTTQLGGPGGELFF.

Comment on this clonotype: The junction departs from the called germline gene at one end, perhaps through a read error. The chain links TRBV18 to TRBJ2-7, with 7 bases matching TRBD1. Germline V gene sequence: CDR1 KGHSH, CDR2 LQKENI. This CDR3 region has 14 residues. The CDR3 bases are TGTGCCAGCTCGCCACAGGGACAGCTCTACGAGCAGTACTTC. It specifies CASSPQGQLYEQYF.

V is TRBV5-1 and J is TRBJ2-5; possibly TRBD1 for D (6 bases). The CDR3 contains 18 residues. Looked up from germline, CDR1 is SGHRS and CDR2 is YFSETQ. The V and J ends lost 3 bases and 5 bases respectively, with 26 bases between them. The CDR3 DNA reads TGCGCCAGCAGCTCTGGCAGAGGGGGACCTCAACCGAGGGAGACCCAGTACTTC. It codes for CASSSGRGGPQPRETQYF. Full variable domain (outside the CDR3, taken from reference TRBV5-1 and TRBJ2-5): KAGVTQTPRYLIKTRGQQVTLSCSPISGHRSVSWYQQTPGQGLQFLFEYFSETQRNKGNFPGRFSGRQFSNSRSEMNVSTLELGDSALYLCASSSGRGGPQPRETQYFGPGTRLLVL.

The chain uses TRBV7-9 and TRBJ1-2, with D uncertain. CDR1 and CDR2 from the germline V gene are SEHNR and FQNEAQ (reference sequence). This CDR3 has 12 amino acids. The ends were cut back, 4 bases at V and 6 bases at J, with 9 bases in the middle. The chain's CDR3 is CASSWEEHGYTF. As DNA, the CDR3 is TGTGCCAGCAGCTGGGAGGAGCATGGCTACACCTTC.

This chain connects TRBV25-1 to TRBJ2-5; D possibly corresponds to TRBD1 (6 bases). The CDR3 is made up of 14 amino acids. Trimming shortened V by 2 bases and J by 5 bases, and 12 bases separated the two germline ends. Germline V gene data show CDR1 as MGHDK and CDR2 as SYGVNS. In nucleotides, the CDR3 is TGTGCCAGCAGTGAACCAGGGGCAGGGGAGACCCAGTACTTC. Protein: CASSEPGAGETQYF.

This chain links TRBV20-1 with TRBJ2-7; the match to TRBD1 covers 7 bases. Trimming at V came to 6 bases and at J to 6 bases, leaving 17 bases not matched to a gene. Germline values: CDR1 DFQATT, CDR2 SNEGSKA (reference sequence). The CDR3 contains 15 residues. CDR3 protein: CSARSGDRDRGEQYF. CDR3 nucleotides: TGCAGTGCCCGGTCTGGGGACAGAGATAGGGGCGAGCAGTACTTC.

The CDR3: CASSRRTGTGYEQYF. The CDR3 region has the DNA TGTGCCAGCAGCCGACGGACAGGGACAGGGTACGAGCAGTACTTC. The genes are TRBV13 and TRBJ2-7; 9 positions match TRBD1. The junction had 9 bases not matched to a gene; V was cut back by 5 bases and J by 4 bases. This CDR3 has 15 residues. Germline CDR1 PRHDT, CDR2 FYEKMQ (reference sequence).

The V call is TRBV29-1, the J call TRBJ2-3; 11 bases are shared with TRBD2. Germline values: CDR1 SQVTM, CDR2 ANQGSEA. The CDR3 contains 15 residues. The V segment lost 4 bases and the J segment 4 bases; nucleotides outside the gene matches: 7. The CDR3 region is CSVGVAGGPADTQYF. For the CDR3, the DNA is TGCAGCGTTGGGGTAGCGGGGGGGCCGGCAGATACGCAGTATTTT.

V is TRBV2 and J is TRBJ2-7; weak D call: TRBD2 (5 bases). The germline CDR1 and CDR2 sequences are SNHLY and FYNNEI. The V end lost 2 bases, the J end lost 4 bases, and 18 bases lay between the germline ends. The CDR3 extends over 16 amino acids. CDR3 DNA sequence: TGTGCCAGCAGTGAAAGGGTTTGGCAGGAGGCTTACGAGCAGTACTTC. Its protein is CASSERVWQEAYEQYF.

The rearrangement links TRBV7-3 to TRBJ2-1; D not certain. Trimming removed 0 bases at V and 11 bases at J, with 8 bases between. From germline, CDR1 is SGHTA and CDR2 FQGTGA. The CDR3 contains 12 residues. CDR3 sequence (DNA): TGTGCCAGCAGCTTAACAGGCTCAAAGCAGTTCTTC. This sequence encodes CASSLTGSKQFF.

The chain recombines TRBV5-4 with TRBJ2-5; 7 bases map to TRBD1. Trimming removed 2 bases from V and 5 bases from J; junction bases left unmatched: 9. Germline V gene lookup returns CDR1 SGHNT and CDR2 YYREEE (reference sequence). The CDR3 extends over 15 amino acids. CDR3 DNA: TGTGCCAGCAGCTTCGGGACAGCTCTTGGGGAGACCCAGTACTTC. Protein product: CASSFGTALGETQYF. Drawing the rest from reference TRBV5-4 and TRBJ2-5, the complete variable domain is ETGVTQSPTHLIKTRGQQVTLRCSSQSGHNTVSWYQQALGQGPQFIFQYYREEENGRGNFPPRFSGLQFPNYSSELNVNALELDDSALYLCASSFGTALGETQYFGPGTRLLVL.

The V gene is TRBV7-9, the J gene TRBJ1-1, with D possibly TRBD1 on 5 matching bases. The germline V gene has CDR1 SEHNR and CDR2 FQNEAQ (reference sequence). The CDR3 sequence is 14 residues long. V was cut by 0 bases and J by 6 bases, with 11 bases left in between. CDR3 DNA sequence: TGTGCCAGCAGCTTAGCTGGGGGGGGAGCTGAAGCTTTCTTT. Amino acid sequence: CASSLAGGGAEAFF.

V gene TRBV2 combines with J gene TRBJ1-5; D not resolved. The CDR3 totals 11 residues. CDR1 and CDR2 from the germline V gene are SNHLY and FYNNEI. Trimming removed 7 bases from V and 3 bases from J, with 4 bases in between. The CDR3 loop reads CASTFNQPQHF. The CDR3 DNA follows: TGTGCCAGCACTTTCAATCAGCCCCAGCATTTT.

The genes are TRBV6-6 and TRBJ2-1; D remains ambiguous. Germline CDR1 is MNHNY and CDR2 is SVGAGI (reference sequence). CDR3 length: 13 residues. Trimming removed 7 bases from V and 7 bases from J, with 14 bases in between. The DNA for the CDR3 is TGTGCCAGCACCCCTAGATATGGGAATGAGCAGTTCTTC. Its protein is CASTPRYGNEQFF.

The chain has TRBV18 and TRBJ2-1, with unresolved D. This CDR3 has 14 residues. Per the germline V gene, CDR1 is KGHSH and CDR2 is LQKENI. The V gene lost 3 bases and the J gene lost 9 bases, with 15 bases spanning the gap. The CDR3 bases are TGTGCCAGCTCACCGGCATCCCCGCGTATTGAGCAGTTCTTC. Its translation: CASSPASPRIEQFF.

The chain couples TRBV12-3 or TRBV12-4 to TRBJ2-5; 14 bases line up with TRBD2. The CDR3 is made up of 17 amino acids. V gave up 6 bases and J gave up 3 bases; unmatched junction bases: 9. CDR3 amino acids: CASSPGTSGGIEETQYF. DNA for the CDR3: TGTGCCAGCAGCCCCGGGACTAGCGGGGGCATAGAAGAGACCCAGTACTTC.